These T cell receptor beta chains were read from a single sample in a study of T cells after yellow fever vaccination. TCRdb reprocessed the 5' RACE reads via MiXCR and lists one record per CDR3 protein. The table includes 180,000 or so distinct CDR3 sequences, 8% to 13% detected once. The sequencing here drew on CD8+ T cells sorted from PBMCs, taken 15 days after the yellow fever booster vaccination. These receptors were taken from a man younger than 35 who received the YFV17D yellow fever vaccine. Each CDR3 is given with its conserved first and last residue. D genes are given only for firm matches. A row's size may be missing; if present it is once, few, many or a size class.

abundance: many; v_gene: TRBV6-6; j_gene: TRBJ2-4; d_gene: -; CDR3aa: CASSSHPGPATGNIQYF; CDR3nt: TGTGCCAGCAGTTCCCACCCGGGGCCGGCCACCGGAAACATTCAGTACTTC
abundance: -; v_gene: TRBV4-1; j_gene: TRBJ2-2; d_gene: -; CDR3aa: CASSQTDANTGELFF; CDR3nt: TGCGCCAGCAGCCAAACTGACGCGAACACCGGGGAGCTGTTTTTT
abundance: few; v_gene: TRBV10-3; j_gene: TRBJ2-1; d_gene: TRBD1; CDR3aa: CAAQGAPYNEQFF; CDR3nt: TGTGCCGCCCAGGGGGCGCCTTACAATGAGCAGTTCTTC
abundance: -; v_gene: TRBV29-1; j_gene: TRBJ2-5; d_gene: TRBD1; CDR3aa: CSVSGTGVRETQYF; CDR3nt: TGCAGCGTTTCTGGGACAGGGGTGAGAGAGACCCAGTACTTC
abundance: few; v_gene: TRBV4-2; j_gene: TRBJ2-7; d_gene: TRBD2; CDR3aa: CASSQVAGSSYEQYF; CDR3nt: TGTGCCAGCAGCCAAGTAGCGGGGAGCTCCTACGAGCAGTACTTC
abundance: few; v_gene: TRBV19; j_gene: TRBJ2-5; d_gene: TRBD2; CDR3aa: CASSIGGGVETQYF; CDR3nt: TGTGCCAGTAGTATCGGCGGGGGGGTGGAGACCCAGTACTTC
abundance: few; v_gene: TRBV18; j_gene: TRBJ2-1; d_gene: -; CDR3aa: CASSPSGRAPYNEQFF; CDR3nt: TGTGCCAGCTCACCCTCGGGTCGAGCCCCCTACAATGAGCAGTTCTTC
abundance: few; v_gene: TRBV7-8; j_gene: TRBJ2-7; d_gene: -; CDR3aa: CASSLGLVGWQYF; CDR3nt: TGTGCCAGCAGCTTAGGGTTGGTGGGATGGCAGTACTTC
abundance: -; v_gene: TRBV4-2; j_gene: TRBJ2-5; d_gene: -; CDR3aa: CASSQERGAQETQYF; CDR3nt: TGTGCCAGCAGCCAAGAACGAGGGGCCCAAGAGACCCAGTACTTC
abundance: few; v_gene: TRBV7-9; j_gene: TRBJ2-5; d_gene: -; CDR3aa: CASSPRGKETQYF; CDR3nt: TGTGCCAGCAGCCCCCGAGGCAAAGAGACCCAGTACTTC
abundance: -; v_gene: TRBV24-1; j_gene: TRBJ2-3; d_gene: TRBD2; CDR3aa: CATSAAGLTDTQYF; CDR3nt: TGTGCCACCAGCGCAGCGGGGCTCACAGATACGCAGTATTTT
abundance: few; v_gene: TRBV7-6; j_gene: TRBJ1-1; d_gene: TRBD1; CDR3aa: CASSLIQGAEDTEAFF; CDR3nt: TGTGCCAGCAGCCTGATACAGGGGGCAGAGGACACTGAAGCTTTCTTT
abundance: -; v_gene: TRBV27; j_gene: TRBJ2-1; d_gene: -; CDR3aa: CASRSISGYEQFF; CDR3nt: TGTGCCAGCAGATCGATATCGGGGTATGAGCAGTTCTTC
abundance: -; v_gene: TRBV12-3/TRBV12-4; j_gene: TRBJ1-3; d_gene: -; CDR3aa: CASSLGGHLFSGNTIYF; CDR3nt: TGTGCCAGCAGTTTAGGGGGTCACCTGTTCTCTGGAAACACCATATATTTT
abundance: few; v_gene: TRBV6-5; j_gene: TRBJ1-2; d_gene: -; CDR3aa: CASSQPDSLPYYGYTF; CDR3nt: TGTGCCAGCAGTCAGCCGGACAGTCTTCCTTACTATGGCTACACCTTC
abundance: -; v_gene: TRBV12-3/TRBV12-4; j_gene: TRBJ2-5; d_gene: TRBD2; CDR3aa: CASSLSASGGSQETQYF; CDR3nt: TGTGCCAGCAGTTTATCGGCTAGCGGGGGGTCACAAGAGACCCAGTACTTC
abundance: few; v_gene: TRBV13; j_gene: TRBJ2-5; d_gene: TRBD1; CDR3aa: CASSFPGQGQQTQYF; CDR3nt: TGTGCCAGCAGCTTCCCCGGACAGGGCCAGCAGACCCAGTACTTC
abundance: few; v_gene: TRBV9; j_gene: TRBJ1-1; d_gene: -; CDR3aa: CASSLGTLNAAFF; CDR3nt: TGTGCCAGCAGCCTCGGGACGCTCAATGCGGCTTTCTTT
abundance: few; v_gene: TRBV12-5; j_gene: TRBJ2-2; d_gene: TRBD1; CDR3aa: CASGLAATGVNTGELFF; CDR3nt: TGTGCTAGTGGTTTGGCAGCTACAGGGGTGAACACCGGGGAGCTGTTTTTT
abundance: -; v_gene: TRBV2; j_gene: TRBJ2-1; d_gene: -; CDR3aa: CASSDGGPHNEQFF; CDR3nt: TGTGCCAGCAGTGACGGGGGTCCGCACAATGAGCAGTTCTTC
abundance: -; v_gene: TRBV4-1; j_gene: TRBJ2-7; d_gene: -; CDR3aa: CASSQGHYEQYF; CDR3nt: TGCGCCAGCAGCCAAGGCCACTACGAGCAGTACTTC
abundance: few; v_gene: TRBV4-2; j_gene: TRBJ1-1; d_gene: -; CDR3aa: CASSQEGRINTEAFF; CDR3nt: TGTGCCAGCAGCCAAGAGGGACGGATTAACACTGAAGCTTTCTTT
abundance: few; v_gene: TRBV4-3; j_gene: TRBJ2-1; d_gene: TRBD1; CDR3aa: CASSHVPGQGLYEQFF; CDR3nt: TGCGCCAGCAGCCATGTTCCGGGACAGGGTCTCTATGAGCAGTTCTTC
abundance: many; v_gene: TRBV9; j_gene: TRBJ2-3; d_gene: -; CDR3aa: CASGNGDTQYF; CDR3nt: TGTGCCAGCGGCAATGGAGATACGCAGTATTTT
abundance: many; v_gene: TRBV5-1; j_gene: TRBJ1-1; d_gene: -; CDR3aa: CASSWQKNTEAFF; CDR3nt: TGCGCCAGCAGCTGGCAAAAGAACACTGAAGCTTTCTTT
abundance: many; v_gene: TRBV7-6; j_gene: TRBJ2-5; d_gene: TRBD2; CDR3aa: CASSLYRLAGKETQYF; CDR3nt: TGTGCCAGCAGCTTATATCGGCTAGCGGGGAAAGAGACCCAGTACTTC
abundance: few; v_gene: TRBV7-8; j_gene: TRBJ2-3; d_gene: -; CDR3aa: CASSLGASGLTDTQYF; CDR3nt: TGTGCCAGCAGCTTGGGGGCTAGCGGTCTCACAGATACGCAGTATTTT
abundance: few; v_gene: TRBV27; j_gene: TRBJ1-2; d_gene: TRBD1; CDR3aa: CASSLGGQGLYGYTF; CDR3nt: TGTGCCAGCAGTTTAGGGGGACAGGGGCTCTATGGCTACACCTTC
abundance: many; v_gene: TRBV19; j_gene: TRBJ1-5; d_gene: -; CDR3aa: CASRSRDNGNQPQHF; CDR3nt: TGTGCCAGTAGGTCTCGGGACAATGGCAATCAGCCCCAGCATTTT
abundance: many; v_gene: TRBV7-9; j_gene: TRBJ2-2; d_gene: TRBD2; CDR3aa: CASSNRRTSGVTGELFF; CDR3nt: TGTGCCAGCAGCAACAGGCGGACTAGCGGTGTGACCGGGGAGCTGTTTTTT
abundance: -; v_gene: TRBV20-1; j_gene: TRBJ2-4; d_gene: -; CDR3aa: CSARDGAKNIQYF; CDR3nt: TGCAGTGCTAGAGACGGTGCCAAAAACATTCAGTACTTC
abundance: few; v_gene: TRBV4-3; j_gene: TRBJ1-2; d_gene: -; CDR3aa: CASSQDPGVLGYGYTF; CDR3nt: TGCGCCAGCAGCCAAGACCCTGGGGTCCTCGGCTATGGCTACACCTTC
abundance: -; v_gene: TRBV6-5; j_gene: TRBJ1-1; d_gene: TRBD1; CDR3aa: CASSYTGGPTEAFF; CDR3nt: TGTGCCAGCAGTTACACAGGGGGACCCACTGAAGCTTTCTTT
abundance: few; v_gene: TRBV21-1; j_gene: TRBJ1-2; d_gene: -; CDR3aa: CVCANYGYTF; CDR3nt: TGTGTATGTGCTAACTATGGCTACACCTTC
abundance: few; v_gene: TRBV5-6; j_gene: TRBJ1-1; d_gene: -; CDR3aa: CASSLGPLFLNTEAFF; CDR3nt: TGTGCCAGCAGCTTGGGACCTCTGTTCTTGAACACTGAAGCTTTCTTT
abundance: many; v_gene: TRBV12-3/TRBV12-4; j_gene: TRBJ2-3; d_gene: -; CDR3aa: CASRIHPLRTDTQYF; CDR3nt: TGTGCCAGCAGAATCCACCCTCTCCGCACAGATACGCAGTATTTT
abundance: -; v_gene: TRBV5-4; j_gene: TRBJ1-2; d_gene: -; CDR3aa: CASSPTGPLYGYTF; CDR3nt: TGTGCCAGCAGCCCAACGGGACCTCTCTATGGCTACACCTTC
abundance: -; v_gene: TRBV11-2; j_gene: TRBJ2-3; d_gene: -; CDR3aa: CASSLVKDTQYF; CDR3nt: TGTGCCAGCAGCTTAGTAAAGGATACGCAGTATTTT
abundance: -; v_gene: TRBV24-1; j_gene: TRBJ2-1; d_gene: TRBD1; CDR3aa: CATSAETGDHNEQFF; CDR3nt: TGTGCCACCAGTGCCGAGACAGGGGACCACAATGAGCAGTTCTTC
abundance: few; v_gene: TRBV15; j_gene: TRBJ1-1; d_gene: -; CDR3aa: CATSRGDYLNTEAFF; CDR3nt: TGTGCCACCAGCAGAGGGGACTACTTGAACACTGAAGCTTTCTTT
abundance: -; v_gene: TRBV3-1; j_gene: TRBJ2-3; d_gene: -; CDR3aa: CASSPIVAGTDTQYF; CDR3nt: TGTGCCAGCAGCCCGATAGTAGCTGGCACAGATACGCAGTATTTT
abundance: -; v_gene: TRBV27; j_gene: TRBJ2-1; d_gene: TRBD2; CDR3aa: CASSLGGGAAGEQFF; CDR3nt: TGTGCCAGCAGTTTAGGCGGGGGGGCAGCTGGTGAGCAGTTCTTC
abundance: -; v_gene: TRBV29-1; j_gene: TRBJ2-7; d_gene: -; CDR3aa: CSVEGPASYEQYF; CDR3nt: TGCAGCGTTGAAGGGCCGGCCTCCTACGAGCAGTACTTC
abundance: few; v_gene: TRBV3-1; j_gene: TRBJ2-7; d_gene: -; CDR3aa: CASSRSPDTFAYEQYF; CDR3nt: TGTGCCAGCAGCCGATCCCCCGATACCTTCGCCTACGAGCAGTACTTC
abundance: many; v_gene: TRBV4-3; j_gene: TRBJ2-7; d_gene: -; CDR3aa: CASSQDAGDYEQYF; CDR3nt: TGCGCCAGCAGCCAAGATGCAGGGGACTACGAGCAGTACTTC
abundance: few; v_gene: TRBV27; j_gene: TRBJ2-7; d_gene: -; CDR3aa: CASGYGKTGWAEQYF; CDR3nt: TGTGCCAGCGGCTACGGAAAAACAGGGTGGGCCGAGCAGTACTTC
abundance: -; v_gene: TRBV5-1; j_gene: TRBJ2-2; d_gene: TRBD2; CDR3aa: CASSIPSGVPGELFF; CDR3nt: TGCGCCAGCAGCATCCCTAGCGGGGTACCCGGGGAGCTGTTTTTT
abundance: once; v_gene: TRBV9; j_gene: TRBJ2-1; d_gene: TRBD1; CDR3aa: CASSVGTGSLEQFF; CDR3nt: TGTGCCAGCAGCGTAGGGACAGGTTCGCTTGAGCAGTTCTTC
abundance: few; v_gene: TRBV7-9; j_gene: TRBJ2-2; d_gene: TRBD2; CDR3aa: CASSGTSGDTGELFF; CDR3nt: TGTGCCAGCAGCGGGACTAGCGGGGACACCGGGGAGCTGTTTTTT
abundance: -; v_gene: TRBV6-2/TRBV6-3; j_gene: TRBJ2-1; d_gene: TRBD2; CDR3aa: CASSGWTSGGPEQFF; CDR3nt: TGTGCCAGCAGTGGCTGGACTAGCGGGGGGCCTGAGCAGTTCTTC
abundance: -; v_gene: TRBV20-1; j_gene: TRBJ1-1; d_gene: -; CDR3aa: CSARVVTEAFF; CDR3nt: TGCAGTGCTAGAGTAGTCACTGAAGCTTTCTTT
abundance: -; v_gene: TRBV7-9; j_gene: TRBJ2-7; d_gene: -; CDR3aa: CASSFGTYEQYF; CDR3nt: TGTGCCAGCAGCTTTGGGACCTACGAGCAGTACTTC
abundance: -; v_gene: TRBV13; j_gene: TRBJ2-2; d_gene: -; CDR3aa: CASSPRQITGELFF; CDR3nt: TGTGCCAGCAGCCCTAGACAGATTACCGGGGAGCTGTTTTTT